This TCR beta chain stems from a study of blood T cell repertoires in COVID-19. Looking at the study overall: Samples came from the United States, Italy and Spain, spanning acute and convalescent COVID-19. The analysed material was cDNA or gDNA that came from T cells, B-cell-depleted T cells, or PBMCs.

Source study methods: Reference gene primers were amplified, and this amplification served to estimate nucleated cell counts. Profiled with immunoSEQ multiplex PCR; TCRdb holds only in-frame clones, not every one. V, J and clone size are taken as reported in that table, and D and trimming were inferred from the DNA itself. The data contain 100,000 to 150,000 clones, about four fifths of them singletons. The V gene's germline CDR1 is SGHDN and CDR2 FVKESK. The CDR3 sequence is 14 residues long. V was shortened by 5 bases and J by 7 bases, with 15 bases between the two germline ends. V usage is TRBV14 and J usage is TRBJ1-5, with D possibly matching TRBD1 (5 bases). This TCR came from a man aged 40-50 years with active or convalescent COVID-19. The specimen sequenced was peripheral blood. CDR3 coding DNA: TGTGCCAGCAGCAGGGGAGGGGTCGAGCAGCCCCAGCATTTT. This codes for CASSRGGVEQPQHF.